Shown below are 24 T cell receptor beta chains from a single sample sequenced in a study of T-cell memory formation after mild COVID-19. TCRdb reprocessed the 5' RACE reads with MiXCR, giving one entry per CDR3 protein. The table lists 40,000 to 55,000 distinct CDR3 sequences, more than 7% of them singletons, with approximately 1.3% in the top ten. Sequencing was carried out using PBMCs or a T cell subset sorted from them (not recorded which). The receptors shown here come from a man aged 18 to 35 who had mild COVID-19 (a few samples of this study predate the infection). Cell type and time point are not known.

This clonotype has ten or more counts. The rearrangement joins TRBV6-1 to TRBJ2-1, with no clear D. V lost 6 bases and J lost 7, with 16 bases in between. The CDR3 has 14 residues. From germline, CDR1 is MNHNS and CDR2 SASEGT. CDR3 in DNA: TGTGCCAGCAGGGGCTCGCTTAGTGGGAATGAGCAGTTCTTC. Translated, it gives CASRGSLSGNEQFF.

This clonotype was seen many times. V gene TRBV9 combines with J gene TRBJ2-1; perhaps TRBD2 as D (6 bases). Trimming removed 4 bases from V and 6 bases from J, with 17 bases in between. Germline V lookup: CDR1 SGDLS, CDR2 YYNGEE. The CDR3 spans 15 residues. The CDR3 DNA reads TGTGCCAGCAGCAACCACCCTGGACTATCCAATGAGCAGTTCTTC. This codes for CASSNHPGLSNEQFF. The full variable domain, in which reference TRBV9 and TRBJ2-1 provide the parts outside the CDR3, is DSGVTQTPKHLITATGQRVTLRCSPRSGDLSVYWYQQSLDQGLQFLIQYYNGEERAKGNILERFSAQQFPDLHSELNLSSLELGDSALYFCASSNHPGLSNEQFFGPGTRLTVL.

This clonotype appeared many times. The V call is TRBV7-2, the J call TRBJ2-3; 12 bases agree with TRBD2. Germline V gene data show CDR1 as SGHTA and CDR2 as FQGNSA. After removal of 4 bases from V and 1 base from J, the junction contained 3 bases not matched to a gene. This CDR3 comprises 16 residues. The DNA of the CDR3 is TGTGCCAGCAGCTATACTAGCGGGGGGCGCACAGATACGCAGTATTTT. Residues: CASSYTSGGRTDTQYF.

This chain connects TRBV4-1 to TRBJ1-4; maybe TRBD1 (6 bases). This CDR3 comprises 16 residues. Germline CDR1 is MGHRA and CDR2 is YSYEKL. Between the trimmed V and J ends, which lost 0 bases and 8 bases, there was a span of 16 bases. CDR3 protein: CASSQDRGRGWEKLFF. In DNA form, the CDR3 reads TGCGCCAGCAGCCAAGATCGGGGCAGGGGTTGGGAAAAACTGTTTTTT.

A few counts support this clonotype. The gene calls are TRBV5-5 and TRBJ1-6; 10 positions match TRBD1. This CDR3 has 15 amino acids. The germline V gene has CDR1 SGHKS and CDR2 YYEKEE (reference sequence). The V segment lost 4 bases and the J segment 8 bases; nucleotides outside the gene matches: 6. CDR3 bases: TGTGCCAGCAGCCTTATGACAGGGGGCGATTCACCCCTCCACTTT. This encodes CASSLMTGGDSPLHF.

This chain joins TRBV20-1 and TRBJ1-1, with D perhaps matching TRBD1 (5 bases). The germline V gene encodes CDR1 DFQATT and CDR2 SNEGSKA (reference sequence). This CDR3 has 14 residues. Trimming removed 4 bases at V and 6 bases at J, with 18 bases between. CDR3 in amino acids: CSATLMTDPPEAFF. In DNA, the CDR3 is TGCAGTGCTACCTTAATGACAGATCCACCTGAAGCTTTCTTT.

This clonotype occurred a few times. The rearrangement joins TRBV3-1 to TRBJ2-2; 9 nucleotides agree with TRBD2. Per the germline V gene, CDR1 is LGHDT and CDR2 is YNNKEL (reference sequence). This CDR3 is built from 15 residues. Trimming at V came to 0 bases and at J to 10 bases, leaving 6 bases not matched to a gene. The CDR3 protein is CASSQDSGGVMELFF. CDR3 bases: TGTGCCAGCAGCCAAGATAGCGGGGGAGTGATGGAGCTGTTTTTT.

This chain joins TRBV7-2 and TRBJ2-7, with 7 bases lining up with TRBD1. This CDR3 contains 14 residues. Germline loops: CDR1 SGHTA, CDR2 FQGNSA. Trimming took 0 bases from V and 1 from J; bases not matched to a gene: 0. The CDR3 coding sequence is TGTGCCAGCAGCTTAGCGGGACAGTCCTACGAGCAGTACGTC. Translating gives CASSLAGQSYEQYV.

This clonotype was observed at least ten times. V usage is TRBV4-3 and J usage is TRBJ1-2; D may be TRBD1 (5 bases). Germline V gene lookup returns CDR1 LGHNA and CDR2 YSLEER. V shed 0 bases and J shed 2 bases, with 13 bases lying between them. The CDR3 is 16 residues long. The CDR3 DNA sequence: TGCGCCAGCAGCCAAGAAACCGGGGCAGCGAACTATGGCTACACCTTC. Protein sequence: CASSQETGAANYGYTF.

The chain couples TRBV3-1 to TRBJ1-1; D unclear. Trimming stripped 2 bases from V and 12 bases from J, with 13 bases between. The CDR3 sequence is 12 residues long. The germline V gene encodes CDR1 LGHDT and CDR2 YNNKEL (reference sequence). CDR3 residues: CASSQLLGVPFF. The CDR3 DNA sequence: TGTGCCAGCAGCCAACTCTTAGGAGTCCCTTTCTTT.

The sample holds a few counts of this clonotype. The chain couples TRBV20-1 to TRBJ1-3; D is undetermined. V was shortened by 5 bases and J by 4 bases, with 15 bases between the two germline ends. Germline V gene data show CDR1 as DFQATT and CDR2 as SNEGSKA (reference sequence). This CDR3 has 14 amino acids. CDR3 bases: TGCAGTGCTCCCGACCGCCAGACGGGAAACACCATATATTTT. This codes for CSAPDRQTGNTIYF.

Only a few counts were recorded for this clonotype. CDR3: CSAPPSSGGGDTQYF. CDR3 bases: TGCAGTGCTCCCCCTTCTAGCGGGGGGGGAGATACGCAGTATTTT. The chain carries TRBV20-1 and TRBJ2-3, with 12 bases matching TRBD2. This CDR3 is 15 amino acids long. Per the germline V gene, CDR1 is DFQATT and CDR2 is SNEGSKA (reference sequence). J lost 5 bases, V lost 5 bases, and 8 bases had no gene match.

The J gene is TRBJ1-4, the V gene TRBV4-2; D might be TRBD1 (6 bases). This CDR3 spans 13 amino acids. Germline V lookup: CDR1 LGHNA, CDR2 YNFKEQ. Trimming stripped 0 bases from V and 8 bases from J, with 7 bases between. This chain's CDR3 is CASSQERGEKLFF. The CDR3 DNA is TGTGCCAGCAGCCAAGAGAGGGGGGAAAAACTGTTTTTT.

This clonotype was observed at least ten times. The chain links TRBV3-1 to TRBJ1-1, with unresolved D. The CDR3 sequence is 13 residues long. Germline CDR1 LGHDT, CDR2 YNNKEL (reference sequence). Trimming pared 3 bases from V and 4 bases from J, leaving 9 bases between. The CDR3 DNA sequence: TGTGCCAGCAGCCAGACGGTCCTCACTGAAGCTTTCTTT. Its translation: CASSQTVLTEAFF.

The V and J genes are TRBV7-9 and TRBJ1-5; D is unresolved. The CDR3 length is 12 residues. Germline CDR1 is SEHNR and CDR2 is FQNEAQ (reference sequence). Trimming shortened V by 4 bases and J by 10 bases, and 11 bases separated the two germline ends. The CDR3 DNA is TGTGCCAGCAGCTCCCGGTGGGGTCCCCAGCATTTT. Its protein is CASSSRWGPQHF.

The J gene is TRBJ1-6, the V gene TRBV6-5; TRBD1 might be the D (6 bases). Germline-derived CDR1 and CDR2 are MNHEY and SVGAGI. V gave up 6 bases and J gave up 9 bases, with 12 bases separating them. The CDR3 totals 13 residues. The CDR3 DNA follows: TGTGCCAGCAGATACAGGGACGTTTCACCCCTCCACTTT. This translates into CASRYRDVSPLHF.

The sample holds a few counts of this clonotype. The J gene is TRBJ2-1, the V gene TRBV7-2, with TRBD2 matching 8 bases. Germline CDR1 reads SGHTA; CDR2 reads FQGNSA. Trimming cost V 5 bases and J 4 bases; bases outside gene matches: 4. The CDR3 is 14 residues long. The CDR3 coding sequence is TGTGCCAGCAGCCCGGGACTAGAGTACAATGAGCAGTTCTTC. It encodes CASSPGLEYNEQFF.

In this sample, this clonotype turned up a few times. The V gene is TRBV7-2, the J gene TRBJ2-3, with D unresolved. The CDR3 runs to 13 residues. V lost 5 bases and J 1 base, leaving 7 bases between the germline ends. The V gene's germline CDR1 is SGHTA and CDR2 FQGNSA. DNA of the CDR3: TGTGCCAGCAGCGTCCGGGGCACAGATACGCAGTATTTT. This translates into CASSVRGTDTQYF.

This clonotype occurred many times. The V gene is TRBV13, the J gene TRBJ2-5; TRBD1 matches 10 bases. Germline V CDR1 and CDR2: PRHDT, FYEKMQ (reference sequence). J was trimmed by 5 bases and V by 6 bases; bases with no gene match: 15. There are 17 residues in the CDR3. The CDR3 is CASSEFLGTGVVETQYF. CDR3 bases: TGTGCCAGCAGTGAATTTCTCGGGACAGGGGTAGTGGAGACCCAGTACTTC. The complete variable domain, with remaining parts taken from reference TRBV13 and TRBJ2-5, reads AAGVIQSPRHLIKEKRETATLKCYPIPRHDTVYWYQQGPGQDPQFLISFYEKMQSDKGSIPDRFSAQQFSDYHSELNMSSLELGDSALYFCASSEFLGTGVVETQYFGPGTRLLVL.

J is TRBJ2-1 and V is TRBV7-2, with 13 bases fitting TRBD2. V was clipped by 5 bases and J by 9 bases; unmatched bases: 4. This CDR3 is 14 amino acids long. The germline gives CDR1 SGHTA, CDR2 FQGNSA. The CDR3 loop reads CASSLGLAGSEQFF. The CDR3 nucleotides read TGTGCCAGCAGCCTGGGACTAGCGGGGTCTGAGCAGTTCTTC.

On this clonotype: It is likely a read error, because the conserved phenylalanine at the end of the CDR3 is missing. V and J are TRBV4-2 and TRBJ2-2; D is possibly TRBD1 (6 bases). Germline V CDR1 and CDR2: LGHNA, YNFKEQ. The ends were cut back, 3 bases at V and 6 bases at J, with 14 bases in the middle. CDR3 length: 15 residues. CDR3 coding DNA: TGTGCCAGCAGCCAGGGATTGGACAGACCCGGGGAGCTGTTTTCT. Its translation is CASSQGLDRPGELFS.

The chain carries TRBV5-1 and TRBJ2-7; 9 bases match TRBD1. J was trimmed by 6 bases and V by 4 bases; bases with no gene match: 5. This CDR3 spans 13 amino acids. Germline V gives CDR1 SGHRS, CDR2 YFSETQ. The CDR3 DNA reads TGCGCCAGCAGCGCCCAGACAGGGGGCGAGCAGTACGTC. It encodes CASSAQTGGEQYV.

This clonotype was detected many times. The genes are TRBV5-4 and TRBJ2-7; D might be TRBD1 (6 bases). Germline V gene lookup returns CDR1 SGHNT and CDR2 YYREEE (reference sequence). The V gene lost 0 bases and the J gene lost 2 bases, with 9 bases spanning the gap. This CDR3 is built from 14 residues. The CDR3, as DNA: TGTGCCAGCAGCTTGGCCCGGGACACCTACGAGCAGTACGTC. Translated, it gives CASSLARDTYEQYV.

The chain couples TRBV6-2 or TRBV6-3 to TRBJ1-1; D is possibly TRBD1 (5 bases). Trimming shortened V by 2 bases and J by 8 bases, and 18 bases separated the two germline ends. Germline loops: CDR1 MNHEY, CDR2 SVGEGT. This CDR3 region has 15 residues. CDR3 DNA: TGTGCCAGCAGTTACGGGGGACTTCATCCTGGGGAAGCTTTCTTT. It translates to CASSYGGLHPGEAFF.